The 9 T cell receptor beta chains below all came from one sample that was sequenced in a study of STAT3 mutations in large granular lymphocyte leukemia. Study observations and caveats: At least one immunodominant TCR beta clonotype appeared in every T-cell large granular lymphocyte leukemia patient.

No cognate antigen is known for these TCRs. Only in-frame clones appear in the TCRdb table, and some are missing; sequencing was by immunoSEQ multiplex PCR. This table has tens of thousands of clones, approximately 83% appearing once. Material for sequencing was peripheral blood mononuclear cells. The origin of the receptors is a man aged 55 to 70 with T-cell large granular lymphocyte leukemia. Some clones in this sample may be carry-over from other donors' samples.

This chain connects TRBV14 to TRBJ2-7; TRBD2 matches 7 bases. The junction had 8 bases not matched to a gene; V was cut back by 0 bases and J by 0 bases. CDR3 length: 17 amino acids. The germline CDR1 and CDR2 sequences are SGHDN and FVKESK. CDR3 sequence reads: CASSQDLAGDASYEQYF. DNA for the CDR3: TGTGCCAGCAGCCAAGATCTGGCGGGAGATGCCTCCTACGAGCAGTACTTC.

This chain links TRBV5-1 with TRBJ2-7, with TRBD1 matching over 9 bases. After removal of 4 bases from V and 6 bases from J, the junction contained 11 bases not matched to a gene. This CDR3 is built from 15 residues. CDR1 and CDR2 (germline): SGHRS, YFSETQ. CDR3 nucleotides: TGCGCCAGCAGCCTCCAGGGACAGGGAACGAGCGAGCAGTACTTC. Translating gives CASSLQGQGTSEQYF.

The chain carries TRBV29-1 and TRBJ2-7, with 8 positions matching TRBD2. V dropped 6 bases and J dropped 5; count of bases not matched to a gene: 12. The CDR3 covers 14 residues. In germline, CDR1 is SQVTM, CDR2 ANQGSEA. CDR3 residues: CSVTSGGSVHEQYF. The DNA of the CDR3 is TGCAGCGTCACTAGCGGAGGTTCGGTCCACGAGCAGTACTTC.

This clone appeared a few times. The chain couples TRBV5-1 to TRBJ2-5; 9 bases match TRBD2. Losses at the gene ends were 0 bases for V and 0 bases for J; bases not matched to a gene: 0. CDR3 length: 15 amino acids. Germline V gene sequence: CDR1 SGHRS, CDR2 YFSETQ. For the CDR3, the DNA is TGCGCCAGCAGCTTGGCTAGCGGGGACCAAGAGACCCAGTACTTC. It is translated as CASSLASGDQETQYF. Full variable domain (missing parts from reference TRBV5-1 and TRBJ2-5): KAGVTQTPRYLIKTRGQQVTLSCSPISGHRSVSWYQQTPGQGLQFLFEYFSETQRNKGNFPGRFSGRQFSNSRSEMNVSTLELGDSALYLCASSLASGDQETQYFGPGTRLLVL.

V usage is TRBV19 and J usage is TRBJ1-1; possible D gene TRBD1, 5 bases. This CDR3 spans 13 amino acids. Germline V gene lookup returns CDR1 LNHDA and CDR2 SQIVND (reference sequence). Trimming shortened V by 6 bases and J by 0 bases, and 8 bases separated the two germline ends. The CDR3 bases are TGTGCCAGTAGGGGGGGGATGAACACTGAAGCTTTCTTT. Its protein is CASRGGMNTEAFF.

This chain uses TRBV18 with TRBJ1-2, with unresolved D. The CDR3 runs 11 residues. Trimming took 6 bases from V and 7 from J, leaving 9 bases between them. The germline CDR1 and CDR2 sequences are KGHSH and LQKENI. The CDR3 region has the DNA TGTGCCAGCTCTCCCAATAGTGGCTACACCTTC. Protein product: CASSPNSGYTF.

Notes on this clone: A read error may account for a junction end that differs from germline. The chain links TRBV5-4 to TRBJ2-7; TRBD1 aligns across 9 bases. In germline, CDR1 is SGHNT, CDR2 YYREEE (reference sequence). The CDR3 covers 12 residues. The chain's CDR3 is CASSLDGQGRHF. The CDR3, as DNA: TGTGCCAGCAGCTTGGACGGACAGGGGAGACACTTC.

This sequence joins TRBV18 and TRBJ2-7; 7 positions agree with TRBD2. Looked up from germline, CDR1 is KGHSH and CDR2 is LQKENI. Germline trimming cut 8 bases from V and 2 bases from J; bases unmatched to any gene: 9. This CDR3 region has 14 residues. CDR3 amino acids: CASSGRGETYEQYF. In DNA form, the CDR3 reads TGTGCCAGCAGCGGACGGGGGGAAACCTACGAGCAGTACTTC. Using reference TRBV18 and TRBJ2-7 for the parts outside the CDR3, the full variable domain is NAGVMQNPRHLVRRRGQEARLRCSPMKGHSHVYWYRQLPEEGLKFMVYLQKENIIDESGMPKERFSAEFPKEGPSILRIQQVVRGDSAAYFCASSGRGETYEQYFGPGTRLTVT.

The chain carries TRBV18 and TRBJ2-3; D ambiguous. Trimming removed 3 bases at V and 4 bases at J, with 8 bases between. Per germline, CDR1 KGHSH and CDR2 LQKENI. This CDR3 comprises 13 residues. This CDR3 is CASSPPLPDTQYF. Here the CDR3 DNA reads TGTGCCAGCTCACCGCCCCTTCCAGATACGCAGTATTTT.